This is a list of T cell receptor beta chains from one sample in a study of vaccination and CD4 T cells after COVID-19. TCRdb re-called the PCR reads with MiXCR, one entry per CDR3 protein. The sample lists 19,000 or so distinct CDR3 sequences, 35% to 55% occurring once. No antigen is known for these receptors. The specimen comprised CD4+ T cells from blood, cultured in vitro, sampled after SARS-CoV-2 vaccination. Receptors originate from a human donor who had recovered from COVID-19. Each CDR3 is given with its conserved first and last residue. The D gene is left open where the match is weak. Expanded clones are given a class, and other clones once, few, many or no size at all.

V	size	J	D	DNA	CDR3
TRBV7-8	-	TRBJ1-1	-	TGTGCCAGCAGTCCCTTACGGGCCGGGGACACTGAAGCTTTCTTT	CASSPLRAGDTEAFF
TRBV6-5	-	TRBJ1-3	-	TGTGCCAGCAGTTATGCGAGGGGGGGAAACACCATATATTTT	CASSYARGGNTIYF
TRBV6-5	-	TRBJ2-7	-	TGTGCCAGCAGTTACTTGGCAGGGGGGAACCACGAGCAGTACTTC	CASSYLAGGNHEQYF
TRBV19	-	TRBJ1-1	TRBD1	TGTGCCAGTACCAGGGACAGGGGGCAAACTGAAGCTTTCTTT	CASTRDRGQTEAFF
TRBV7-2	few	TRBJ1-2	-	TGTGCCAGCAGCTTAGCGGGCCGAAGCTATGGCTACACCTTC	CASSLAGRSYGYTF
TRBV11-2	-	TRBJ1-2	-	TGTGCCAGCACAAACGGCCCCAACTATGGCTACACCTTC	CASTNGPNYGYTF
TRBV14	-	TRBJ2-7	TRBD1	TGTGCCAGCAGCCAAGTCGGGACAGGGGTCTACGAGCAGTACTTC	CASSQVGTGVYEQYF
TRBV20-1	-	TRBJ2-7	TRBD2	TGCAGTGCTGAGGGACTAGCGGGCAAAAGCATCTACGAGCAGTACTTC	CSAEGLAGKSIYEQYF
TRBV7-2	-	TRBJ1-1	-	TGTGCCAGCAGCTCCCGGGCCAAGAACACTGAAGCTTTCTTT	CASSSRAKNTEAFF
TRBV7-9	few	TRBJ1-1	TRBD1	TGTGCCAGCAGCTCCTGGACAGGAGGGTACCCTGAAGCTTTCTTT	CASSSWTGGYPEAFF
TRBV6-1	-	TRBJ2-3	-	TGTGCCAGCAGAATGGCCGGGGGTTACGATACGCAGTATTTT	CASRMAGGYDTQYF
TRBV19	-	TRBJ1-3	-	TGTGCCAGTATTGTGCAGTCTGGAAACACCATATATTTT	CASIVQSGNTIYF
TRBV6-2/TRBV6-3	-	TRBJ1-2	-	TGTGCCAGCAGTTACCGGTTGACGGGCGGCTACACCTTC	CASSYRLTGGYTF
TRBV6-2/TRBV6-3	-	TRBJ2-1	TRBD1	TGTGCCAGCAGCCGGATAGGACAGGGTATAGTGAATGAGCAGTTCTTC	CASSRIGQGIVNEQFF
TRBV27	medium-sized	TRBJ1-2	-	TGTGCCAGCAGTCCCCGGTTATGGGCTAACTATGGCTACACCTTC	CASSPRLWANYGYTF
TRBV10-3	-	TRBJ1-2	TRBD1	TGTGCCTCAACCCCGCTTGGGGACAGAGGAGGCTACACCTTC	CASTPLGDRGGYTF
TRBV15	-	TRBJ1-2	-	TGTGCCACCAGCAGAGATGTCAACCTCTATGGCTACACCTTC	CATSRDVNLYGYTF
TRBV5-1	once	TRBJ1-6	TRBD1	TGCGCCAGCAGCTTCGGACAGGGAGGATCACCCCTCCACTTT	CASSFGQGGSPLHF
TRBV19	-	TRBJ2-7	-	TGTGCCAGTAGTATTAGTTTGGAGCCGCGGGGCTCCTACGAGCAGTACTTC	CASSISLEPRGSYEQYF
TRBV7-2	few	TRBJ1-2	-	TGTGCCAGCAGCCCACCTGGCCACTATGGCTACACCTTC	CASSPPGHYGYTF
TRBV6-1	-	TRBJ1-5	TRBD1	TGTGCCAGCAGCCGAGGACAGGCGGACAATCAGCCCCAGCATTTT	CASSRGQADNQPQHF
TRBV20-1	-	TRBJ2-7	TRBD1	TGCAGTGCTAGAACTGCCGGGACAGGGAATCACGAGCAGTACTTC	CSARTAGTGNHEQYF
TRBV19	-	TRBJ2-1	TRBD1	TGTGCCAGTAGTCTAACCGGGACAGGACCCTACAATGAGCAGTTCTTC	CASSLTGTGPYNEQFF
TRBV7-2	few	TRBJ2-1	-	TGTGCCAGCAGCTTAAAGCAGGGGCTACGGAATGAGCAGTTCTTC	CASSLKQGLRNEQFF
TRBV28	-	TRBJ2-7	TRBD2	TGTGCCAGCGTGGGAGGCGGGAGTTACGAGCAGTACTTC	CASVGGGSYEQYF
TRBV6-1	once	TRBJ1-5	-	TGTGCCAGCAGTGAGCGGCGAAATAGCAATCAGCCCCAGCATTTT	CASSERRNSNQPQHF
TRBV7-2	few	TRBJ1-3	-	TGTGCCAGCAGCTTAGGATGGGGGAGGGCTGGAAACACCATATATTTT	CASSLGWGRAGNTIYF
TRBV10-3	-	TRBJ2-3	TRBD2	TGTGCCATCAGACGGGGGGTCGGCACAGATACGCAGTATTTT	CAIRRGVGTDTQYF
TRBV7-9	once	TRBJ1-5	-	TGTGCCAGCAGCTTAGAGGGCGGCAATCAGCCCCAGCATTTT	CASSLEGGNQPQHF
TRBV28	-	TRBJ1-1	TRBD1	TGTGCCAGCAGTTTATATGAGGGGGCGAACACTGAAGCTTTCTTT	CASSLYEGANTEAFF
TRBV24-1	few	TRBJ2-7	-	TGTGCCACCAGTGATCCCCGGACAGTCGAGCAGTACTTC	CATSDPRTVEQYF
TRBV11-1	-	TRBJ2-7	TRBD1	TGTGCCAGCAGCTCCCGACAGGGGAGTAAGTACGAGCAGTACTTC	CASSSRQGSKYEQYF
TRBV14	-	TRBJ1-5	-	TGTGCCAGCAGCCAAGGTGGGGGCATGGGTCAGCCCCAGCATTTT	CASSQGGGMGQPQHF
TRBV2	-	TRBJ2-5	-	TGTGCCAGCAGGACGTCTGGCGAGACCCAGTACTTC	CASRTSGETQYF
TRBV6-1	-	TRBJ1-6	-	TGTGCCAGCACTGAGAGCCCTTATAATTCACCCCTCCACTTT	CASTESPYNSPLHF
TRBV28	-	TRBJ2-7	TRBD2	TGTGCCAGCATTCCAGCGGGAATTGGGTACGAGCAGTACTTC	CASIPAGIGYEQYF
TRBV2	-	TRBJ1-1	-	TGTGCCAGCAGTAGTTTTGTAGGACTGAGGAACACTGAAGCTTTCTTT	CASSSFVGLRNTEAFF
TRBV18	-	TRBJ1-2	-	TGTGCCAGCTCACCACCCCCTCGTTCGGACAAATTCCGGGCAAACTATGGCTACACCTTC	CASSPPPRSDKFRANYGYTF
TRBV6-1	few	TRBJ1-1	-	TGTGCCAGCAACCTGGGCGGGATGCGACTAGGGGCTTTCTTT	CASNLGGMRLGAFF
TRBV28	-	TRBJ2-6	-	TGTGCCAGCAGTTTAGCAGGGCCCTTCTCTGGGGCCAACGTCCTGACTTTC	CASSLAGPFSGANVLTF
TRBV7-2	-	TRBJ1-1	TRBD1	TGTGCCAGCGTCCCCTTAGGGGGCGACACTGAAGCTTTCTTT	CASVPLGGDTEAFF
TRBV19	-	TRBJ2-3	TRBD1	TGTGCCAGCCGGGACAGGGGGACAGATACGCAGTATTTT	CASRDRGTDTQYF